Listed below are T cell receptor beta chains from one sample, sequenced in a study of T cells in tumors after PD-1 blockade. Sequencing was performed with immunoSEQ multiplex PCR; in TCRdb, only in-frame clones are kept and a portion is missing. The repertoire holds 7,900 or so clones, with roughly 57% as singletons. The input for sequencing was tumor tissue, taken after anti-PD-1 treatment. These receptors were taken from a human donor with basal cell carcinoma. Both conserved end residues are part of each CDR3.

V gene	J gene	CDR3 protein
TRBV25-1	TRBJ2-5	CASSPPGGRQETQYF
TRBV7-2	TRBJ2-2	CASSLVLNGGELFF
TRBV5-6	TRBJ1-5	CASSLGQGVQPQHF
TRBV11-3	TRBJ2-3	CASSASGVTDTQYF
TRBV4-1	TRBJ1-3	CASSQEWRDPGGSGNTIYF
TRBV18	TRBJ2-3	CASSPGTGIGTDTQYF
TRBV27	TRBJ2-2	CASRRTGSHTGELFF
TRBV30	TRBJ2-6	CAWSRGVGANVLTF
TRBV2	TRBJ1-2	CASSVFNYGYTF
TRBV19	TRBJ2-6	CASRDGDSGANVLTF
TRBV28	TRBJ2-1	CASSLGGNYNEQFF
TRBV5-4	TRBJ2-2	CASSLTQDSGELFF
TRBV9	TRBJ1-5	CASSVGGGAGQPQHF
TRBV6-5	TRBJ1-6	CASSYADRDSPLHF